This is a list of T cell receptor beta chains from one sample in a study of blood T cell repertoires in COVID-19. Sequencing was performed with immunoSEQ multiplex PCR; in TCRdb, only in-frame clones are kept and a portion is missing. This table holds tens of thousands of clones, just over 85% found once. Sequenced sample: peripheral blood. Receptors originate from a woman aged 80 or over in a cohort sampled during active or convalescent COVID-19. CDR3s include the opening cysteine and the closing phenylalanine or tryptophan. The D gene is left open where the match is weak. A row's size may be missing; if present it is once, few, many or a size class.

clone size,V gene,J gene,CDR3 length,D gene,CDR3 DNA,CDR3 protein
-,TRBV10-1,TRBJ2-1,16,TRBD2,TGCGCCAGCAGTGGGGGGACTAGCGGGAGTTCAAATGAGCAGTTCTTC,CASSGGTSGSSNEQFF
-,TRBV2,TRBJ1-5,15,-,TGTGCCAGCAGTAAACAGGGAGTGAGCAATCAGCCCCAGCATTTT,CASSKQGVSNQPQHF
-,TRBV19,TRBJ1-2,13,TRBD1,TGTGCCAGTAGCCCGGGACAGGGGGCGAGCTACACCTTC,CASSPGQGASYTF
-,TRBV3-1/TRBV3-2,TRBJ1-6,14,-,TGTGCCAGCAGACCTGGGGAGCACGATTCCCCCCTCCACTTT,CASRPGEHDSPLHF
few,TRBV2,TRBJ2-1,18,TRBD2,TGTGCCAGCACCGAAGGATCGACTAGCGGGAGGGACGACAATGAGCAGTTCTTC,CASTEGSTSGRDDNEQFF
-,TRBV28,TRBJ1-3,14,-,TGTGCCAGCAGTTCGTCCTACTCTGGAAACACCATATATTTT,CASSSSYSGNTIYF
-,TRBV23-1,TRBJ2-5,12,-,TGCGCCAGCTGGGCCCGCCAAGAGACCCAGTACTTC,CASWARQETQYF
-,TRBV29-1,TRBJ1-2,14,-,TGCAGCGTTGAGGAGGCCACCGTCTACTATGGCTACACCTTC,CSVEEATVYYGYTF
-,TRBV5-1,TRBJ1-2,15,TRBD1,TGCGCCAGCAGCCTGGCCGGACAGGGGCTTCATGGCTACACCTTC,CASSLAGQGLHGYTF
-,TRBV19,TRBJ2-5,15,-,TGTGCCAGTAGCCGAGCGAGCGGGACACAAGAGACCCAGTACTTC,CASSRASGTQETQYF
once,TRBV24-1,TRBJ1-5,17,-,TGTGCCACCAGTGACTCCTCGGGGTTAAGGAGCAATCAGCCCCAGCATTTT,CATSDSSGLRSNQPQHF
once,TRBV6-5,TRBJ2-2,15,-,TGTGCCAGCAGTTACGGCGGGATAAGCACCGGGGAGCTGTTTTTT,CASSYGGISTGELFF
-,TRBV24-1,TRBJ2-3,16,TRBD1,TGTGCCACCAGTGATTTGCAGCAGGGGGCCCCAGATACGCAGTATTTT,CATSDLQQGAPDTQYF
-,TRBV7-3,TRBJ2-7,13,TRBD1,TGTGCCAGCAGCCCGGGACAGACCTACGAGCAGTACTTC,CASSPGQTYEQYF
few,TRBV3-1/TRBV3-2,TRBJ1-6,13,-,TGTGCCAGCAGCTCCAGGGGCGATTCACCCCTCCACTTT,CASSSRGDSPLHF
-,TRBV3-1/TRBV3-2,TRBJ2-3,14,-,TGTGCCAGCAGCCTACAGGGATACACAGATACGCAGTATTTT,CASSLQGYTDTQYF
-,TRBV29-1,TRBJ1-1,15,TRBD1,TGCAGCGTTGGTCTGGACAGGGCCATGAACACTGAAGCTTTCTTT,CSVGLDRAMNTEAFF
-,TRBV5-8,TRBJ2-7,17,TRBD2,TGTGCCAGCAGCTTCCCGGGACTAGCGGATACCTTCTACGAGCAGTACTTC,CASSFPGLADTFYEQYF
-,TRBV5-1,TRBJ1-1,16,TRBD1,TGCGCCAGCAGCACCGGGACAGGGGACGGTCGGACTGAAGCTTTCTTT,CASSTGTGDGRTEAFF
-,TRBV4-1,TRBJ2-1,15,TRBD2,TGCGCCAGCAGCCAAGGCCAAGCGGGAACTAATGAGCAGTTCTTC,CASSQGQAGTNEQFF
-,TRBV19,TRBJ2-1,13,-,TGTGCCAGTAGTATCCCAGCGTTAAATGAGCAGTTCTTC,CASSIPALNEQFF
few,TRBV5-1,TRBJ1-5,14,-,TGCGCCAGCAGCTTGGAAGGGGGCAATCAGCCCCAGCATTTT,CASSLEGGNQPQHF
-,TRBV11-2,TRBJ2-3,13,-,TGTGCCAGCACCTTTTCAGGCACAGATACGCAGTATTTT,CASTFSGTDTQYF
once,TRBV28,TRBJ1-5,14,TRBD1,TGTGCCAGCAGTTCAGGGGGCTCCGCCCAGCCCCAGCATTTT,CASSSGGSAQPQHF
-,TRBV21-1,TRBJ2-3,14,-,TGTGCCAGCAGCAAGAGGACTAGTCCAGATACGCAGTATTTT,CASSKRTSPDTQYF
-,TRBV7-8,TRBJ2-7,15,-,TGTGCCAGCAGCCCCCGACAGATGAGCTCCTACGAGCAGTACTTC,CASSPRQMSSYEQYF
-,TRBV11-2,TRBJ1-2,12,-,TGTGCCAGCAGCTTAAGGAGCTATGGCTACACCTTC,CASSLRSYGYTF
few,TRBV5-4,TRBJ2-7,14,-,TGTGCCAGCAGCTTGGATAGGGGCCCCTACGAGCAGTACTTC,CASSLDRGPYEQYF
once,TRBV9,TRBJ2-5,15,-,TGTGCCAGCAGCGTAGTCACGGGATCCCAAGAGACCCAGTACTTC,CASSVVTGSQETQYF
-,TRBV6-6,TRBJ2-7,16,-,TGTGCCAGCAGTTACTCGTTCAGAAATACACCCTACGAGCAGTACTTC,CASSYSFRNTPYEQYF
-,TRBV5-1,TRBJ2-5,19,TRBD2,TGCGCCAGCAGCTCACCGGGACTAGCGGGAGGGGTAGGCCAAGAGACCCAGTACTTC,CASSSPGLAGGVGQETQYF
-,TRBV5-1,TRBJ2-1,15,TRBD1,TGCGCCAGCAGCAAGGACAGGTCTGGACAATCAAAGCAGTTCTTC,CASSKDRSGQSKQFF
-,TRBV5-6,TRBJ2-4,13,-,TGTGCCAGCAGCGGGGACATAGGAGACATTCAGTACTTC,CASSGDIGDIQYF
-,TRBV9,TRBJ2-2,14,TRBD2,TGTGCCAGCAGCCCACGGACTAGCGACGGGGAGCTGTTTTTT,CASSPRTSDGELFF
-,TRBV5-8,TRBJ1-6,19,TRBD1,TGTGCCAGCAGCCTTCCTCGGCGGACAGGGGGCGAGAGGAATTCACCCCTCCACTTT,CASSLPRRTGGERNSPLHF
-,TRBV5-6,TRBJ1-3,16,-,TGTGCCAGCAGCTCCTCTTTTACAGGCTCTGGAAACACCATATATTTT,CASSSSFTGSGNTIYF
-,TRBV24-1,TRBJ2-3,15,-,TGTGCCACCAGTGCAGTAGGCGAGGGTGAAGATACGCAGTATTTT,CATSAVGEGEDTQYF
-,TRBV27,TRBJ1-1,14,-,TGTGCCAGCAGTTTGGAAGGGAGAAACACTGAAGCTTTCTTT,CASSLEGRNTEAFF
-,TRBV25-1,TRBJ2-1,12,TRBD2,TGTGGGCGCGGACTAGCTAACGATGAGCAGTTCTTC,CGRGLANDEQFF
-,TRBV3-1/TRBV3-2,TRBJ2-5,12,TRBD2,TGTGCCAGTTTTAGCGGGAGGGAGACCCAGTACTTC,CASFSGRETQYF
-,TRBV27,TRBJ2-7,18,TRBD1,TGTGCCAGCAGTTCCGAAGGGACAGCCCTGTTGCGGGCTGTCGAGCAGTACTTC,CASSSEGTALLRAVEQYF
once,TRBV7-7,TRBJ2-3,16,-,TGTGCTAGCAGCTTAGGGGCTGTTCCTAGCACAGATACGCAGTATTTT,CASSLGAVPSTDTQYF
many,TRBV6-5,TRBJ1-1,11,-,TGTGCCAGCAGGGCTCACACTGAAGCTTTCTTT,CASRAHTEAFF
-,TRBV24-1,TRBJ1-5,14,-,TGTGCCACCAGTGAAGGCCAGGGCAATCAGCCCCAGCATTTT,CATSEGQGNQPQHF
-,TRBV7-9,TRBJ2-1,19,TRBD2,TGTGCCAGCAGCGCGTCGGGACTAGCGTCCCGGAGAGGCGGGAATGAGCAGTTCTTC,CASSASGLASRRGGNEQFF
-,TRBV5-5,TRBJ2-5,15,-,TGTGCCAGCAGCTTGTCATGGACTGTACAAGAGACCCAGTACTTC,CASSLSWTVQETQYF
-,TRBV18,TRBJ2-5,16,TRBD2,TGTGCCAGCTCCTTAGGTGACCCCCGCACGCGGGAGGCCCAGTACTTC,CASSLGDPRTREAQYF
-,TRBV5-1,TRBJ2-1,18,TRBD2,TGCGCCAGCAGCTCCAACCATCTTCTAGCGGGAGTCAGGAATGAGCAGTTCTTC,CASSSNHLLAGVRNEQFF
-,TRBV7-9,TRBJ1-2,14,-,TGTGCCAGCAGCTTTGAGGGCACGGTCTATGGCTACACCTTC,CASSFEGTVYGYTF
-,TRBV5-4,TRBJ2-3,16,TRBD2,TGTGCCAGCAGCTTGAACCTAGCGGAGGCTGGAGATACGCAGTATTTT,CASSLNLAEAGDTQYF
-,TRBV5-1,TRBJ2-5,14,TRBD1,TGCGCCAGCAGCTACGGACAGGGACAAGAGACCCAGTACTTC,CASSYGQGQETQYF
-,TRBV19,TRBJ1-5,14,-,TGTGCCAGTAAGCTAACTGACTATAATCAGCCCCAGCATTTT,CASKLTDYNQPQHF
-,TRBV18,TRBJ1-2,13,TRBD1,TGTGCCAGCCCGATACAGGGGGCCGATGGCTACACCTTC,CASPIQGADGYTF
few,TRBV7-9,TRBJ1-1,14,-,TGTGCCAGCAGCTTAGCAGTAGATAACACTGAAGCTTTCTTT,CASSLAVDNTEAFF
few,TRBV5-4,TRBJ1-2,14,-,TGTGCCAGCAGCTTGGCCCGCTTAAACAGTGGCTACACCTTC,CASSLARLNSGYTF
once,TRBV19,TRBJ1-1,14,-,TGTGCCAGTAGTATTGGGGGGGTAGGGACTGAAGCTTTCTTT,CASSIGGVGTEAFF
-,TRBV5-1,TRBJ1-1,12,TRBD1,TGCGCCAGCAGCCTAGACAGGGTTAAGGCTTTCTTT,CASSLDRVKAFF
-,TRBV6-5,TRBJ1-4,14,-,TGTGCCAGCAGTAACGGGATTATAAATGAAAAACTGTTTTTT,CASSNGIINEKLFF
-,TRBV7-9,TRBJ2-7,14,TRBD2,TGTGCCAGCAGCCGGACTAGCGGGAGCTACGAGCAGTACTTC,CASSRTSGSYEQYF